A selection of T cell receptor beta chains follows, all from one sample in a study of T-cell reconstitution after alpha-beta-depleted transplantation in children. One entry per CDR3 protein results from TCRdb running MiXCR on the PCR reads. The table shows under 750,000 distinct CDR3 sequences, with 23% occurring only once. The source material was PBMCs, mostly from graft donor cells, sampled 360 days after TCRalphabeta/CD19-depleted stem cell transplant. The receptors were gathered from a boy under two years old who had a stem cell transplant for acute myeloid leukemia, so the T cells may come from the graft donor. CDR3s include the opening cysteine and the closing phenylalanine or tryptophan. The D gene is left open where the match is weak. Clone size appears in some rows only: once, few, many, or a class for an expanded clone.

V: TRBV4-1; J: TRBJ1-2; length: 16; size: many; D: NA; DNA: TGCGCCAGCAGCCAAGATCTATGGGCCTCTAACTATGGCTACACCTTC; CDR3: CASSQDLWASNYGYTF
V: TRBV7-9; J: TRBJ2-1; length: 13; size: many; D: TRBD1; DNA: TGTGCCAGCAGCCCGGGGACAGGGGAGAAGCAGTTCTTC; CDR3: CASSPGTGEKQFF
V: TRBV20-1; J: TRBJ1-1; length: 14; size: many; D: TRBD1; DNA: TGCAGTGCTAGAGAGGGAGACAGGGATACTGAAGCTTTCTTT; CDR3: CSAREGDRDTEAFF
V: TRBV6-5; J: TRBJ2-1; length: 18; size: many; D: TRBD2; DNA: TGTGCCAGCAGTACTAGCGGGGGGGCCGCGGGGTCCTACAATGAGCAGTTCTTC; CDR3: CASSTSGGAAGSYNEQFF
V: TRBV13; J: TRBJ2-7; length: 14; size: few; D: NA; DNA: TGTGCCAGCAGCCACGCGGGTCATACCTACGAGCAGTACTTC; CDR3: CASSHAGHTYEQYF
V: TRBV5-6; J: TRBJ2-7; length: 13; size: few; D: NA; DNA: TGTGCCAGCAGCTATTATGGGTCCTACGAGCAGTACTTC; CDR3: CASSYYGSYEQYF
V: TRBV20-1; J: TRBJ2-3; length: 15; size: many; D: NA; DNA: TGCAGTGCTAGAGATGGGGCCGGAGCCACAGATACGCAGTATTTT; CDR3: CSARDGAGATDTQYF
V: TRBV7-2; J: TRBJ2-7; length: 15; size: NA; D: NA; DNA: TGTGCCAGCAGCTTCGGACAGCTCATGTCCTACGAGCAGTACTTC; CDR3: CASSFGQLMSYEQYF
V: TRBV11-2; J: TRBJ2-3; length: 16; size: NA; D: NA; DNA: TGTGCCAGCAGCCCCCCAAGGGGGGGCCTTCCAGATACGCAGTATTTT; CDR3: CASSPPRGGLPDTQYF
V: TRBV4-1; J: TRBJ2-1; length: 14; size: many; D: NA; DNA: TGCGCCACCAGGAACACAGATTCCTACAATGAGCAGTTCTTC; CDR3: CATRNTDSYNEQFF
V: TRBV18; J: TRBJ2-5; length: 15; size: few; D: NA; DNA: TGTGCCAGCTCACGGGCCGGGACAAATAAAGAGACCCAGTACTTC; CDR3: CASSRAGTNKETQYF
V: TRBV9; J: TRBJ1-3; length: 12; size: NA; D: NA; DNA: TGTGCCAGCAGCGTGGATGGAAACACCATATATTTT; CDR3: CASSVDGNTIYF
V: TRBV12-3/TRBV12-4; J: TRBJ2-3; length: 16; size: NA; D: NA; DNA: TGTGCCAGCATCTCAGGGTTTAGTGGCCAAATAGATACGCAGTATTTT; CDR3: CASISGFSGQIDTQYF
V: TRBV27; J: TRBJ2-1; length: 14; size: NA; D: TRBD2; DNA: TGTGCCAGCACGGGGGGTCTCCTTTACAATGAGCAGTTCTTC; CDR3: CASTGGLLYNEQFF
V: TRBV6-1; J: TRBJ1-5; length: 12; size: NA; D: NA; DNA: TGTGCCAGCAGTCTAGCCTTCGGGCCCCAGCATTTT; CDR3: CASSLAFGPQHF
V: TRBV25-1; J: TRBJ2-3; length: 15; size: few; D: NA; DNA: TGTGCCAGCAGTGGGTGGGGAGACAGCACAGATACGCAGTATTTT; CDR3: CASSGWGDSTDTQYF
V: TRBV5-1; J: TRBJ2-7; length: 16; size: many; D: TRBD2; DNA: TGCGCCAGCAGCCCTTGGACTAGCGGGGTTTTCTACGAGCAGTACTTC; CDR3: CASSPWTSGVFYEQYF
V: TRBV20-1; J: TRBJ1-2; length: 12; size: many; D: TRBD1; DNA: TGCAGTGCTCCGGACAGGGCCTCTGGCTACACCTTC; CDR3: CSAPDRASGYTF
V: TRBV7-2; J: TRBJ2-3; length: 14; size: few; D: NA; DNA: TGTGCCAGCAGCTTGACCGGGTTCCGGGATACGCAGTATTTT; CDR3: CASSLTGFRDTQYF
V: TRBV7-2; J: TRBJ2-1; length: 16; size: NA; D: NA; DNA: TGTGCCAGCAGCTTAGCCGAAGGTGTCCTTAGGAATGAGCAGTTCTTC; CDR3: CASSLAEGVLRNEQFF
V: TRBV28; J: TRBJ1-5; length: 16; size: few; D: NA; DNA: TGTGCCAGCAGTCCTCCCCTTCAAGGGGGCAATCAGCCCCAGCATTTT; CDR3: CASSPPLQGGNQPQHF
V: TRBV19; J: TRBJ2-7; length: 15; size: many; D: TRBD1; DNA: TGTGCCAGTAGTATATTTCAGGGGGCGTTTAACGAGCAGTACTTC; CDR3: CASSIFQGAFNEQYF
V: TRBV7-2; J: TRBJ2-1; length: 13; size: NA; D: NA; DNA: TGTGCCAGCAGCCCCCCCGGGGGCCATGAGCAGTTCTTC; CDR3: CASSPPGGHEQFF
V: TRBV4-1; J: TRBJ2-6; length: 19; size: many; D: NA; DNA: TGCGCCAGCAGCCAAGATGACGTTACGACGTTGGTTGGGGCCAACGTCCTGACTTTC; CDR3: CASSQDDVTTLVGANVLTF